This T cell receptor beta chain appears in the sequencing data of a study of beta chain features in type 1 diabetes. Whole-study results and caveats: These data did not resolve whether HLA type affects TCRB rearrangement. Researchers report that Type 1 diabetes patients had moderately but significantly shorter TCRB CDR3s across all four CD4+ subsets.

The CDR3 has 12 amino acids. V lost 7 bases, J lost 13 bases, and 17 bases lay in between. Germline assignment: CDR1 MNHNS and CDR2 SASEGT. This clone was counted between two and nine times. What it binds is not known. Via CD45RO/CCR7/CD25/CD127/CD95/CD27, cells of the CD4+ naive, central memory, regulatory and stem cell-like memory subsets were sorted. All of the isolated RNA was reverse transcribed, so expressed TCRB transcripts were sequenced. Data came from immunoSEQ multiplex PCR; TCRdb stores just in-frame clones and leaves some out. This table holds approximately 730,000 clones, 13% found once. The source material was naive CD4+ T cells from blood. The rearrangement uses TRBV6-1 and TRBJ2-4; perhaps TRBD2 as D (5 bases). The receptor comes from a man in his late teens or twenties with type 1 diabetes. CDR3 protein: CASNLPGFRQYF. DNA for the CDR3: TGTGCCAGCAACCTTCCGGGGTTCAGGCAGTACTTC.